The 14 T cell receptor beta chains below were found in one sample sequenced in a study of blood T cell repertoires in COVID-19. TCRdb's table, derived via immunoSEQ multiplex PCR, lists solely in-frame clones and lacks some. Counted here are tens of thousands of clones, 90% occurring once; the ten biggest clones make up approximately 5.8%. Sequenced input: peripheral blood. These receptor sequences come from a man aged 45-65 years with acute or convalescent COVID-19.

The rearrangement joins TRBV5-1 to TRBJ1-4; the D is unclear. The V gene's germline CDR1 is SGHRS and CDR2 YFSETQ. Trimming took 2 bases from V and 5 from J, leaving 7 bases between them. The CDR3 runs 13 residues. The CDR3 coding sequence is TGCGCCAGCAGCTTATTTGAGAATGAAAAACTGTTTTTT. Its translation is CASSLFENEKLFF.

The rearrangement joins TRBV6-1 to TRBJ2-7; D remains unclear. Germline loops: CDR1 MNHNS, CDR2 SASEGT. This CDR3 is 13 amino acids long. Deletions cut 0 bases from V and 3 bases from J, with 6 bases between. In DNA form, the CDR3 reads TGTGCCAGCAGTGAAGCTAGAATCTACGAGCAGTACTTC. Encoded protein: CASSEARIYEQYF.

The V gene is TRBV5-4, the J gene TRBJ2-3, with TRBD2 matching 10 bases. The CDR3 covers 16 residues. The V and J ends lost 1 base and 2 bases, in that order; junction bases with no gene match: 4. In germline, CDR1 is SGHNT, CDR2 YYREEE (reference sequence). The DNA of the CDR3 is TGTGCCAGCAGCTTGAGACTAGCGGGCAACACAGATACGCAGTATTTT. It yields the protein CASSLRLAGNTDTQYF.

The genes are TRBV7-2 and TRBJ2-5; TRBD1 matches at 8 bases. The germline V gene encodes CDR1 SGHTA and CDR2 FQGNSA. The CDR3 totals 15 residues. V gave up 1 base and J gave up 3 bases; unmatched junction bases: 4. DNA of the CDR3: TGTGCCAGCAGCTTAGGTTACAGGGGGGAAGAGACCCAGTACTTC. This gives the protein CASSLGYRGEETQYF.

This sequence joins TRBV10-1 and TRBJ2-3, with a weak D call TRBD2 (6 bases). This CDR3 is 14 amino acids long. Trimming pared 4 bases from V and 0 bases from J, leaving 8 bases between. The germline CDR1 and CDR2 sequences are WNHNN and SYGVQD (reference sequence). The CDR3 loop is CASSVGGSTDTQYF. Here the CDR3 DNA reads TGCGCCAGCAGTGTTGGAGGGAGCACAGATACGCAGTATTTT.

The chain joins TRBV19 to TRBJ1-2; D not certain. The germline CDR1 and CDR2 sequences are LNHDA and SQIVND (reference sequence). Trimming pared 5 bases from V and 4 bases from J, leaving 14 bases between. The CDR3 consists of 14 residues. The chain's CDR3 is CASSPGMSGYGYTF. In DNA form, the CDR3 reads TGTGCCAGTAGTCCCGGGATGAGCGGCTATGGCTACACCTTC.

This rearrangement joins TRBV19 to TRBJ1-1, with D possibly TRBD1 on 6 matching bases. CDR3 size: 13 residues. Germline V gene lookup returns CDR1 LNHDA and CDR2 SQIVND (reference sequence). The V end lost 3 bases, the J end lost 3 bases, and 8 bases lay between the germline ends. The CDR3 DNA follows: TGTGCCAGTAGTATCTACAGGGACACTGAAGCTTTCTTT. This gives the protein CASSIYRDTEAFF. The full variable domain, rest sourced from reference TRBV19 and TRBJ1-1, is DGGITQSPKYLFRKEGQNVTLSCEQNLNHDAMYWYRQDPGQGLRLIYYSQIVNDFQKGDIAEGYSVSREKKESFPLTVTSAQKNPTAFYLCASSIYRDTEAFFGQGTRLTVV.

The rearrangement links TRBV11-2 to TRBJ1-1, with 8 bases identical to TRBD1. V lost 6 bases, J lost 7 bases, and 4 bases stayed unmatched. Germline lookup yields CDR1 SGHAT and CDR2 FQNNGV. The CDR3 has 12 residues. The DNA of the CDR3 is TGTGCCAGCAGATACAGGGGGTATGAAGCTTTCTTT. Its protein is CASRYRGYEAFF.

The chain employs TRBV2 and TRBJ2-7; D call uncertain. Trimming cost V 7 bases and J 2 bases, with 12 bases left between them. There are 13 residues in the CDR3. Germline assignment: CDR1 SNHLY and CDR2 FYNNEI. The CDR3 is CASTTTTAYEQYF. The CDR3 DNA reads TGTGCCAGCACTACTACGACGGCCTACGAGCAGTACTTC.

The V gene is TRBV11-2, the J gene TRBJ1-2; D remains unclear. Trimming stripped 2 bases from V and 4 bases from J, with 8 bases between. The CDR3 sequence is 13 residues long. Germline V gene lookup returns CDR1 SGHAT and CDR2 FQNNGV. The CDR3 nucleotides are TGTGCCAGCAGCTTAAAGACGGGCTATGGCTACACCTTC. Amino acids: CASSLKTGYGYTF.

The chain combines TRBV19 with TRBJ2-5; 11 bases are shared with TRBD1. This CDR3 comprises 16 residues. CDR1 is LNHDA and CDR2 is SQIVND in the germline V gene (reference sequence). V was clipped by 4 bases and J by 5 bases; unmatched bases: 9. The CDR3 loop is CASSTSRTGGRETQYF. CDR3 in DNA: TGTGCCAGTAGTACCTCCCGGACAGGGGGCCGGGAGACCCAGTACTTC.

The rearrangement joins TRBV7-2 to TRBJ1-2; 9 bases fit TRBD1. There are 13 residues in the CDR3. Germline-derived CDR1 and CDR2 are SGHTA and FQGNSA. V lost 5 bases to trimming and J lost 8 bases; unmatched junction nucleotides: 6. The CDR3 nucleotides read TGTGCCAGCAGCCGGACAGGGGTATCCGGCTACACCTTC. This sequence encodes CASSRTGVSGYTF. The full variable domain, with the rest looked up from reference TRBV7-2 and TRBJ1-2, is GAGVSQSPSNKVTEKGKDVELRCDPISGHTALYWYRQSLGQGLEFLIYFQGNSAPDKSGLPSDRFSAERTGGSVSTLTIQRTQQEDSAVYLCASSRTGVSGYTFGSGTRLTVV.

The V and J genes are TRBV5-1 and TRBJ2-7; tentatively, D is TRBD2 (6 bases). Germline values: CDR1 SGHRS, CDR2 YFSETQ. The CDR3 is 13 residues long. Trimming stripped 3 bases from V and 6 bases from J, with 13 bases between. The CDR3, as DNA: TGCGCCAGCAGCTATTCCTCGGAGGGCGAGCAGTACTTC. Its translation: CASSYSSEGEQYF.

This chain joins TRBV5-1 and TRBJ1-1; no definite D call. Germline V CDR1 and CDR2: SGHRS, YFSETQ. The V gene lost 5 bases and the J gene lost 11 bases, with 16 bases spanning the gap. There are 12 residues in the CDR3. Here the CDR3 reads CASSGGTAAAFF. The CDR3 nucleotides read TGCGCCAGCAGTGGCGGCACTGCGGCCGCTTTCTTT.